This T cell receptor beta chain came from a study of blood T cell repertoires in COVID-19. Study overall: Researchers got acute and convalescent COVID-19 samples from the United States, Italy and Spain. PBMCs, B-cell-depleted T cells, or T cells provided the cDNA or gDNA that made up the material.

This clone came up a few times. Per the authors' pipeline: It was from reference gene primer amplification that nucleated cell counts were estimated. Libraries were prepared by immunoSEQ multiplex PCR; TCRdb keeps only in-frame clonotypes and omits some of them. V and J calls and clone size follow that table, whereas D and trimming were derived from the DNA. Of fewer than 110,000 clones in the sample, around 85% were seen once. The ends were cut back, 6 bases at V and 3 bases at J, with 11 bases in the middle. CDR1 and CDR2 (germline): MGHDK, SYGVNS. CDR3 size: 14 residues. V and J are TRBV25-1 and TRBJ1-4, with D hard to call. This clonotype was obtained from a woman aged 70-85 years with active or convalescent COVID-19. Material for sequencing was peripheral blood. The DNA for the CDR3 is TGTGCCAGCAGCGTAACGGGATCTAATGAAAAACTGTTTTTT. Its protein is CASSVTGSNEKLFF.